This TCR beta chain was recovered during a study of radiation and T cells in renal cell carcinoma. This CDR3 contains 16 residues. Germline V gives CDR1 SEHNR, CDR2 FQNEAQ (reference sequence). V was clipped by 6 bases and J by 2 bases; unmatched bases: 7. Treatment in this sample: treatment-naive control, cytoreductive nephrectomy. Treatment-naive patients without radiation supplied the control tumors at nephrectomy. Clear cell pathology was present in this patient's renal cell carcinoma. The table came from immunoSEQ multiplex PCR; TCRdb's copy has only in-frame clones and leaves some out. The table lists around 23,000 clones, roughly 53% of them singletons.

The chain couples TRBV7-9 to TRBJ2-5, with 12 bases fitting TRBD2. The sample in question was tumor tissue, obtained from a patient whose treatment was nephrectomy without radiotherapy. This clonotype originated in a human donor with renal cell carcinoma. DNA for the CDR3: TGTGCCAGCAGTAGGAGCCTAGCGGGGGGGCAAGAGACCCAGTACTTC. It encodes CASSRSLAGGQETQYF.